The 11 T cell receptor beta chains below come from one sample, sequenced in a study of regulatory T cells in long-lasting Graves disease. Through Arm-PCR of CDR3 regions and iRepertoire HTBI primers, TCR beta libraries were built. TCRdb called the multiplex PCR reads again in MiXCR, with one record for every CDR3 protein. The data show 310,000 or so distinct CDR3 sequences, with about 19% seen just once and roughly 29% held by the top ten. Time point indicated: persistent/refractory GD, antithyroid drugs over 5 years with positive TRAb. Extracted PBMC RNA gave rise to the TCR library. The sequencing here drew on peripheral blood mononuclear cells (PBMCs), taken when the disease was refractory, from a patient treated with antithyroid drugs. These TCRs come from a female donor with Graves disease.

V is TRBV19 and J is TRBJ2-7, with TRBD1 identical over 9 bases. Per germline, CDR1 LNHDA and CDR2 SQIVND (reference sequence). The CDR3 loop spans 12 amino acids. V was pared by 9 bases and J by 6 bases, with 6 bases of the junction left unmatched. The CDR3 spells CASRDRDREQYF. The CDR3 coding sequence is TGTGCCAGCCGGGACAGGGATCGCGAGCAGTACTTC.

This clonotype was seen repeatedly, ten times or more. This chain joins TRBV12-3 or TRBV12-4 and TRBJ1-1; D not certain. This CDR3 has 14 amino acids. Trimming pared 10 bases from V and 1 base from J, leaving 16 bases between. The CDR3, as DNA: TGTGCCACCAACTCTGGCCGGTCGAACACTGAAGCTTTCTTT. It yields the protein CATNSGRSNTEAFF.

This clonotype was seen repeatedly, ten times or more. V and J are TRBV5-1 and TRBJ2-7; 9 bases align to TRBD1. Germline V lookup: CDR1 SGHRS, CDR2 YFSETQ. The CDR3 consists of 14 residues. The junction had 6 bases not matched to a gene; V was cut back by 4 bases and J by 4 bases. Here the CDR3 DNA reads TGCGCCAGCAGCGAAGGGACAGGGAGATACGAGCAGTACTTC. Amino acids: CASSEGTGRYEQYF.

This rearrangement joins TRBV5-5 to TRBJ1-1; 11 bases align to TRBD1. This CDR3 has 16 amino acids. Trimming took 0 bases from V and 5 from J; bases not matched to a gene: 6. The germline V gene encodes CDR1 SGHKS and CDR2 YYEKEE (reference sequence). CDR3 sequence: CASSLGWTGGATEAFF. For the CDR3, the DNA is TGTGCCAGCAGCTTGGGATGGACAGGGGGCGCGACTGAAGCTTTCTTT. The full variable domain, its missing parts supplied by reference TRBV5-5 and TRBJ1-1, is DAGVTQSPTHLIKTRGQQVTLRCSPISGHKSVSWYQQVLGQGPQFIFQYYEKEERGRGNFPDRFSARQFPNYSSELNVNALLLGDSALYLCASSLGWTGGATEAFFGQGTRLTVV.

This chain links TRBV7-2 with TRBJ2-2; TRBD2 is a possible D gene (6 bases). The ends were cut back, 4 bases at V and 4 bases at J, with 19 bases in the middle. The CDR3 covers 17 residues. The germline V gene has CDR1 SGHTA and CDR2 FQGNSA. CDR3 in DNA: TGTGCCAGCAGCTCGGAGACTAGAGTCTCGCGCACCGGGGAGCTGTTTTTT. This translates into CASSSETRVSRTGELFF.

This clonotype came up many times. The V gene is TRBV7-2, the J gene TRBJ2-2; 10 bases are a match to TRBD1. Losses at the gene ends were 5 bases for V and 8 bases for J; bases not matched to a gene: 5. The CDR3 length is 14 residues. Germline CDR1 reads SGHTA; CDR2 reads FQGNSA. The CDR3 bases are TGTGCCAGCAGCCAGGGACAGGGGAGGGGGGAGCTGTTTTTT. Translating it yields CASSQGQGRGELFF.

This clonotype was observed a few times. CDR3 in DNA: TGTGCCAGCAGCTCTACTAGGAGTCTCCAAGAGACCCAGTACTTC. This gives the protein CASSSTRSLQETQYF. J is TRBJ2-5 and V is TRBV7-9; a weak D match, TRBD2 (5 bases). Between the trimmed V and J ends, which lost 4 bases and 1 base, there was a span of 13 bases. Germline values: CDR1 SEHNR, CDR2 FQNEAQ (reference sequence). This CDR3 contains 15 residues.

Ten or more counts support this clonotype. This chain connects TRBV28 to TRBJ1-6, with D perhaps TRBD1 (5 bases). This CDR3 contains 14 residues. CDR1 and CDR2 from the germline V gene are MDHEN and SYDVKM. Trimming took off 2 bases at V and 9 bases at J, with 11 bases between the two ends. The CDR3 bases are TGTGCCAGCAGTTTAACTGGGGCGCGTTCACCCCTCCACTTT. It translates to CASSLTGARSPLHF.

This clonotype was counted a few times. This sequence joins TRBV3-1 and TRBJ2-7; D call uncertain. Trimming shortened V by 2 bases and J by 7 bases, and 15 bases separated the two germline ends. This CDR3 contains 14 residues. Germline V CDR1 and CDR2: LGHDT, YNNKEL (reference sequence). CDR3 DNA: TGTGCCAGCAGCCAATATCTGAATTCCGGGGAGCAGTACTTC. It encodes CASSQYLNSGEQYF.

There are a few counts of this clonotype. The chain carries TRBV9 and TRBJ1-6, with TRBD1 matching over 7 bases. V lost 6 bases, J lost 10 bases, and 10 bases stayed unmatched. The CDR3 runs 14 residues. Germline CDR1 is SGDLS and CDR2 is YYNGEE. CDR3 region: CASNRQGSESPLHF. CDR3 DNA sequence: TGTGCCAGCAACCGACAGGGATCGGAGTCACCCCTCCACTTT.

The chain is built from TRBV10-2 and TRBJ2-1; no clear D. Per germline, CDR1 WSHSY and CDR2 SAAADI. The CDR3 length is 16 residues. V was trimmed by 3 bases and J by 8 bases, leaving 20 bases between them. The CDR3: CASSDPIQLFEDEQFF. DNA of the CDR3: TGCGCCAGCAGTGACCCCATACAGCTCTTTGAGGATGAGCAGTTCTTC.